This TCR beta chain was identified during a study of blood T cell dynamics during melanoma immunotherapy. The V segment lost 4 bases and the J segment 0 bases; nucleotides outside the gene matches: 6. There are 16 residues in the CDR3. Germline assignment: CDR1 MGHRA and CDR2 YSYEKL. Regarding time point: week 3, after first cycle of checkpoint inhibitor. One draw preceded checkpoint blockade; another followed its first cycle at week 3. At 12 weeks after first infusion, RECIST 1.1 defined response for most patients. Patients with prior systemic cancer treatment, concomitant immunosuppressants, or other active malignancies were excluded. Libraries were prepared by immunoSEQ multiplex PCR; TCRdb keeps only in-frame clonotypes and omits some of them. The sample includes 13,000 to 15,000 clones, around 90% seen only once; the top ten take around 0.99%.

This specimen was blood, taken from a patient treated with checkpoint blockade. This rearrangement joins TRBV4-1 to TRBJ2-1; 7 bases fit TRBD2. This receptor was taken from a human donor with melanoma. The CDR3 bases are TGCGCCAGCAGCCGACTCGGCGGGGGCTCCTACAATGAGCAGTTCTTC. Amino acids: CASSRLGGGSYNEQFF.